The 4 T cell receptor beta chains in this list originate from one sample, sequenced in a study of blood T cells in healthy people across ages. Using a J-beta primer mix together with a sample-barcoded 5' primer, a second PCR was run for roughly 7 to 11 cycles. TCRdb analysed the 5' RACE reads with MiXCR anew, one entry per CDR3 protein. The repertoire includes approximately 940,000 distinct CDR3 sequences, roughly 48% of them detected once, and around 15% sits in the top ten. The sample was blood. The source is a man younger than 45 in good health.

Concerning this clonotype: A read error may produce the germline difference seen at one junction end. V usage is TRBV7-7 and J usage is TRBJ2-5, with D unclear. The CDR3 runs to 15 residues. Looked up from germline, CDR1 is SSHAT and CDR2 is FNYEAQ (reference sequence). The CDR3 nucleotides are TGTGCTAGCAGCCCCTCGACAAGCCACCAAGAGACCCAGTACTTC. Its protein is CASSPSTSHQETQYF.

The chain couples TRBV5-6 to TRBJ2-3; D remains ambiguous. V lost 4 bases and J lost 2, with 11 bases in between. This CDR3 region has 14 residues. CDR1 and CDR2 from the germline V gene are SGHDT and YYEEEE. In DNA form, the CDR3 reads TGTGCCAGCAGCCCCACTACCTTCACAGATACGCAGTATTTT. Translating it yields CASSPTTFTDTQYF.

V usage is TRBV12-3 or TRBV12-4 and J usage is TRBJ2-3; D is uncertain. The V end lost 5 bases, the J end lost 4 bases, and 10 bases lay between the germline ends. The length of the CDR3 is 13 residues. CDR3 sequence (DNA): TGTGCCAGCAGTAGAGTGAGAGCAGATACGCAGTATTTT. This encodes CASSRVRADTQYF.

This clonotype was counted only a few times. The chain is built from TRBV6-5 and TRBJ1-2; 9 bases line up with TRBD1. Germline V gene data show CDR1 as MNHEY and CDR2 as SVGAGI. The CDR3 contains 15 residues. J gave up 6 bases and V 6 bases, and 11 bases lay outside the gene matches. CDR3 sequence (DNA): TGTGCCAGCAGCCGTCCCGGGACAGGGTTCGATGGCTACACCTTC. It codes for CASSRPGTGFDGYTF.